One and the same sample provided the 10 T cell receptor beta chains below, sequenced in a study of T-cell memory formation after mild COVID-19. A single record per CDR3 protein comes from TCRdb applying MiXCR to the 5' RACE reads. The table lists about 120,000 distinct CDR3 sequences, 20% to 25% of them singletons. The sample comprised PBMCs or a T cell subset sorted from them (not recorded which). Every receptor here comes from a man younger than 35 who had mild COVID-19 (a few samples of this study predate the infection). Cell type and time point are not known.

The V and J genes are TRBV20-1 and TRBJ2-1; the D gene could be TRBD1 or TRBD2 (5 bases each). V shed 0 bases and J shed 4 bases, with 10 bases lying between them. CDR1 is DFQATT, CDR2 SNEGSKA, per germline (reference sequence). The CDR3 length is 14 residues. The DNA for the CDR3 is TGCAGTGCTAGAGAGTTTGGGGGTTACAATGAGCAGTTCTTC. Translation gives CSAREFGGYNEQFF.

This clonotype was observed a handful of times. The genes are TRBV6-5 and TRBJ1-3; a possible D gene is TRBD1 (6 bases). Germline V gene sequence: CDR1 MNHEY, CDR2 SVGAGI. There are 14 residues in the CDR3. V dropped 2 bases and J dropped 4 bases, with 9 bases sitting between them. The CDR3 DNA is TGTGCCAGCAGTTACCAGGGGACGGGAAACACCATATATTTT. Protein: CASSYQGTGNTIYF.

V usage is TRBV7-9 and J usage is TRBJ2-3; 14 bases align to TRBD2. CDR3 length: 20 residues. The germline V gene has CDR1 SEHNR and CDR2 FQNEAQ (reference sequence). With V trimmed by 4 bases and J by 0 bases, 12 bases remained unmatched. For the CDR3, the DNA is TGTGCCAGCAGCTCAGTTCCCGGGACTAGCGGGGGCCTCAGCACAGATACGCAGTATTTT. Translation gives CASSSVPGTSGGLSTDTQYF.

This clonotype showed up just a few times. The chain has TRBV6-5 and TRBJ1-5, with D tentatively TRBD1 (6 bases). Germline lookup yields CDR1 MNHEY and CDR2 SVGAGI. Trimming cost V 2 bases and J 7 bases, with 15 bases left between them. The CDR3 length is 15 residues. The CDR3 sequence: CASSYGGPFGQPQHF. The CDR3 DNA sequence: TGTGCCAGCAGTTACGGGGGGCCCTTCGGACAGCCCCAGCATTTT.

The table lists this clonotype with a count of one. The DNA for the CDR3 is TGTGCCACCAGTGGGGCAGGGTTTAACTATGGCTACACCTTC. The encoded protein is CATSGAGFNYGYTF. The V gene is TRBV24-1, the J gene TRBJ1-2; D perhaps matches TRBD1 (5 bases). V was pared by 5 bases and J by 1 base, with 10 bases between. Germline V gene lookup returns CDR1 KGHDR and CDR2 SFDVKD. This CDR3 has 14 amino acids.

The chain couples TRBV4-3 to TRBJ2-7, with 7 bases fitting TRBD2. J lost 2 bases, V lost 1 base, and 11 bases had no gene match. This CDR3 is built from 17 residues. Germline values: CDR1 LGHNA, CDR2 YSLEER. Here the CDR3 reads CASSQGPLAQGTYEQYF. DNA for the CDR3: TGCGCCAGCAGCCAAGGGCCACTAGCGCAAGGTACCTACGAGCAGTACTTC.

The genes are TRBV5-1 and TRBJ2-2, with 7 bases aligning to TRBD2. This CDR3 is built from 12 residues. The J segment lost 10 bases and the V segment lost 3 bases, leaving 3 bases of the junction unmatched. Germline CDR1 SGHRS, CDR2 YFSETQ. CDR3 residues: CASSWGGSELFF. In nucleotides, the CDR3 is TGCGCCAGCAGCTGGGGGGGTTCGGAGCTGTTTTTT.

The CDR3 region has the DNA TGTGCCAGTAGGCAGGGGGGAGTGAACACTGAAGCTTTCTTT. The encoded protein is CASRQGGVNTEAFF. V gene TRBV19 combines with J gene TRBJ1-1, with 7 bases fitting TRBD1. CDR1 is LNHDA, CDR2 SQIVND, per germline (reference sequence). The CDR3 sequence is 14 residues long. Trimming at V came to 6 bases and at J to 0 bases, leaving 4 bases not matched to a gene. Looking up the rest from reference TRBV19 and TRBJ1-1 gives the full variable domain: DGGITQSPKYLFRKEGQNVTLSCEQNLNHDAMYWYRQDPGQGLRLIYYSQIVNDFQKGDIAEGYSVSREKKESFPLTVTSAQKNPTAFYLCASRQGGVNTEAFFGQGTRLTVV.

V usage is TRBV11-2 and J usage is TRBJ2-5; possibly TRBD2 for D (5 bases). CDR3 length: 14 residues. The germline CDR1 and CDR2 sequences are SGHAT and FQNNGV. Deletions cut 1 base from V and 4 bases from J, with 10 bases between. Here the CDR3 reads CASSLVLAPETQYF. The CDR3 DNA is TGTGCCAGCAGCTTAGTTCTAGCTCCAGAGACCCAGTACTTC.

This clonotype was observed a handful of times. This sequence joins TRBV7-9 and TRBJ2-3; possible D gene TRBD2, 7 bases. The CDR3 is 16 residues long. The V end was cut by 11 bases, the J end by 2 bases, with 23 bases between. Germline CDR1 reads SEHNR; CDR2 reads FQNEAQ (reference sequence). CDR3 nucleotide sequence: TGTGCCTGCCGGGGCGGGGGCCAGGATCTCACAGATACGCAGTATTTT. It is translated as CACRGGGQDLTDTQYF.